This T cell receptor beta chain was documented in a study of CD8 T cells in Susac syndrome. About the study: At blood draw, Susac syndrome patients were therapy-naive, on corticosteroids, or on intravenous immunoglobulin alone.

Random hexamers primed reverse transcription of 0.5 to 1 ug RNA. TCRdb re-derived calls from the immunoSEQ multiplex PCR reads in MiXCR, one entry per CDR3 protein. The table lists some 130,000 distinct CDR3 sequences, roughly 94% of them singletons, with about 0.18% in the top ten. The V and J ends lost 0 bases and 2 bases respectively, with 5 bases between them. Germline CDR1 SGDLS, CDR2 YYNGEE. The CDR3 covers 13 residues. The sequencing sample was made of CD8+ T cells from PBMCs. V and J are TRBV9 and TRBJ2-5; a possible D gene is TRBD1 (5 bases). This sequence was found in a human donor with Susac syndrome. The CDR3 protein is CASSVGQQETQYF. The CDR3 DNA is TGTGCCAGCAGCGTAGGACAGCAAGAGACCCAGTACTTC.